Each of the 21 T cell receptor beta chains below was sequenced from the same sample in a study of neurological immune-mediated disorders. Each CDR3 protein gets one entry after TCRdb re-called the 5' RACE reads with MiXCR. The sample gives 81,000 or so distinct CDR3 sequences, 5% to 5.5% of which show up once; 2.2% is in the top ten. The sequencing sample was made of PBMCs. The receptor set was obtained from a woman in her twenties or thirties with multiple sclerosis.

The table lists this clonotype with many counts. This chain links TRBV12-3 or TRBV12-4 with TRBJ2-3; unclear D gene. This CDR3 spans 13 amino acids. V was shortened by 7 bases and J by 4 bases, with 12 bases between the two germline ends. The CDR3 DNA follows: TGTGCCAGCACTGACCCAGGTGCAGATACGCAGTATTTT. Amino acid sequence: CASTDPGADTQYF.

This clonotype was detected only a few times. The CDR3 region is CASSRASSINEQFF. DNA of the CDR3: TGTGCCAGTTCCCGAGCTAGCTCAATCAATGAGCAGTTCTTC. The chain employs TRBV12-3 or TRBV12-4 and TRBJ2-1, with D perhaps matching TRBD2 (5 bases). Trimming shortened V by 9 bases and J by 6 bases, and 18 bases separated the two germline ends. The CDR3 has 14 residues.

CDR3 coding DNA: TGTGCCAGCAGCTTAGACCCTAGAGAGCAGCCCCAGCATTTT. Its translation is CASSLDPREQPQHF. The chain uses TRBV7-8 and TRBJ1-5; D gene uncertain. Germline CDR1 reads SGHVS; CDR2 reads FQNEAQ. The CDR3 has 14 residues. The V and J ends lost 1 base and 7 bases respectively, with 11 bases between them.

This clonotype was found many times. Written as DNA, the CDR3 is TGTGCCAGCAGCTCAGGATTCGATAATTCACCCCTCCACTTT. Protein product: CASSSGFDNSPLHF. The J gene is TRBJ1-6, the V gene TRBV5-6; D uncertain. The CDR3 extends over 14 amino acids. The ends were cut back, 3 bases at V and 5 bases at J, with 9 bases in the middle. The V gene's germline CDR1 is SGHDT and CDR2 YYEEEE.

As concerns this clonotype: This could be a read error, since a much larger clone is one nucleotide away. V is TRBV5-1 and J is TRBJ2-1; D may be TRBD2 (5 bases). This CDR3 region has 15 residues. Germline CDR1 is SGHRS and CDR2 is YFSETQ. CDR3: CASSLGLLAYNAQFF. CDR3 bases: TGCGCCAGCAGCTTAGGACTCTTAGCCTACAATGCGCAGTTCTTC.

The table lists this clonotype with many counts. This sequence joins TRBV12-3 or TRBV12-4 and TRBJ2-2, with D perhaps matching TRBD1 (5 bases). The CDR3 length is 17 residues. Between the trimmed V and J ends, which lost 3 bases and 5 bases, there was a span of 19 bases. The DNA for the CDR3 is TGTGCCAGCAGTTTCTCAGGGTCAATAATTGGGACCGGGGAGCTGTTTTTT. This gives the protein CASSFSGSIIGTGELFF.

This clonotype was observed a few times. The chain couples TRBV7-9 to TRBJ1-4, with 12 bases aligning to TRBD1. Germline lookup yields CDR1 SEHNR and CDR2 FQNEAQ (reference sequence). The CDR3 consists of 15 residues. Trimming cost V 5 bases and J 12 bases; bases outside gene matches: 10. Written as DNA, the CDR3 is TGTGCCAGCAGCGCCCCGGGACAGGGGGCTGCGGAACTGTTTTTT. Protein sequence: CASSAPGQGAAELFF.

Only a few counts were recorded for this clonotype. The V call is TRBV5-1, the J call TRBJ2-2; TRBD1 agrees at 8 bases. The V gene end was trimmed by 3 bases and the J gene end by 0 bases; junction bases not matched to a gene: 4. Looked up from germline, CDR1 is SGHRS and CDR2 is YFSETQ. This CDR3 comprises 16 residues. Here the CDR3 DNA reads TGCGCCAGCAGCTGGACAGGGCTTGCGAACACCGGGGAGCTGTTTTTT. It is translated as CASSWTGLANTGELFF.

The V and J genes are TRBV6-6 and TRBJ1-1; possibly TRBD1 for D (5 bases). The CDR3 sequence is 12 residues long. The V gene's germline CDR1 is MNHNY and CDR2 SVGAGI (reference sequence). The V and J ends lost 7 bases and 2 bases respectively, with 8 bases between them. CDR3 nucleotide sequence: TGTGCCAGCACCGACAGCAACACTGAAGCTTTCTTT. It yields the protein CASTDSNTEAFF.

This clonotype was recorded at least ten times. This chain uses TRBV5-1 with TRBJ2-1; D is unresolved. This CDR3 has 15 amino acids. V lost 4 bases and J 3 bases, leaving 14 bases between the germline ends. Germline V gives CDR1 SGHRS, CDR2 YFSETQ. CDR3 sequence reads: CASSLGQVGYNEQFF. The DNA of the CDR3 is TGCGCCAGCAGCCTAGGCCAGGTGGGCTACAATGAGCAGTTCTTC.

This clonotype was detected ten times or more. This chain uses TRBV20-1 with TRBJ2-4; D not resolved. Germline V gene lookup returns CDR1 DFQATT and CDR2 SNEGSKA (reference sequence). The V gene lost 6 bases and the J gene lost 0 bases, with 15 bases spanning the gap. The CDR3 has 15 amino acids. Here the CDR3 DNA reads TGCAGTGCCCTACCCCCAGAACTAGCCAAAAACATTCAGTACTTC. Translated: CSALPPELAKNIQYF.

The chain has TRBV20-1 and TRBJ2-3; a weak D match, TRBD1 (5 bases). The germline V gene has CDR1 DFQATT and CDR2 SNEGSKA (reference sequence). CDR3 size: 12 residues. The ends were cut back, 6 bases at V and 4 bases at J, with 11 bases in the middle. For the CDR3, the DNA is TGCAGTGCACAGGACCAACCAGATACGCAGTATTTT. It specifies CSAQDQPDTQYF.

The chain links TRBV9 to TRBJ2-1; 9 nucleotides match TRBD2. The germline V gene encodes CDR1 SGDLS and CDR2 YYNGEE. V lost 3 bases and J lost 4; bases outside the gene matches: 2. The CDR3 is made up of 14 amino acids. In nucleotides, the CDR3 is TGTGCCAGCAGCGAGGGACTAGCATACAATGAGCAGTTCTTC. It encodes CASSEGLAYNEQFF.

This clonotype was counted at least ten times. The chain has TRBV11-3 and TRBJ2-1; 9 nucleotides line up with TRBD1. After removal of 1 base from V and 0 bases from J, the junction contained 4 bases not matched to a gene. The CDR3 has 17 amino acids. Germline CDR1 reads SGHNT; CDR2 reads YENEEA. CDR3 in DNA: TGTGCCAGCAGCTTAGGGATACAGGGGGCCTCCTACAATGAGCAGTTCTTC. Encoded protein: CASSLGIQGASYNEQFF.

The sample holds a few counts of this clonotype. V and J are TRBV5-1 and TRBJ2-5, with D maybe TRBD2 (7 bases). V shed 1 base and J shed 4 bases, with 14 bases lying between them. The CDR3 extends over 15 amino acids. Germline lookup yields CDR1 SGHRS and CDR2 YFSETQ. In DNA form, the CDR3 reads TGCGCCAGCAGCTTGTTGGCAGGGGAGGGAGAGACCCAGTACTTC. Amino acids: CASSLLAGEGETQYF.

At least ten counts were recorded for this clonotype. This sequence joins TRBV6-4 and TRBJ1-6; 11 bases agree with TRBD1. The CDR3 contains 15 residues. CDR1 is MRHNA and CDR2 is SNTAGT in the germline V gene. Trimming cost V 2 bases and J 7 bases; bases outside gene matches: 1. This chain's CDR3 is CASSDRTGGNSPLHF. The CDR3, as DNA: TGTGCCAGCAGTGACCGGACAGGGGGCAATTCACCCCTCCACTTT.

This clonotype has ten or more counts. This rearrangement joins TRBV5-1 to TRBJ1-1; D remains unclear. This CDR3 comprises 14 residues. Deletions cut 2 bases from V and 4 bases from J, with 12 bases between. CDR1 is SGHRS and CDR2 is YFSETQ in the germline V gene. Written as DNA, the CDR3 is TGCGCCAGCAGCTTTGGGGTTAGGAGCACTGAAGCTTTCTTT. Translated: CASSFGVRSTEAFF.

This clonotype has at least ten counts. V usage is TRBV28 and J usage is TRBJ2-5, with 7 bases aligning to TRBD1. Germline CDR1 is MDHEN and CDR2 is SYDVKM. J gave up 5 bases and V 5 bases, and 8 bases lay outside the gene matches. The CDR3 covers 14 residues. CDR3 nucleotide sequence: TGTGCCAGCAGTCAGAACAGAGGGGGCGAGACCCAGTACTTC. This encodes CASSQNRGGETQYF.

On this clonotype: One base away lies a much larger clone, so this may be a sequencing read error. The chain carries TRBV5-1 and TRBJ2-5, with 10 bases lining up with TRBD1. The CDR3 covers 15 residues. From germline, CDR1 is SGHRS and CDR2 YFSETQ. The ends lost 4 bases at V and 4 bases at J; junction bases unmatched: 7. CDR3 DNA: TGCGCCAGCAGCGGGGGACAGGGGTATCGAGAGACCCAGTACTTC. Translating gives CASSGGQGYRETQYF.

This clonotype was detected ten times or more. The rearrangement joins TRBV9 to TRBJ2-1, with TRBD2 identical over 14 bases. The CDR3 consists of 18 residues. After removal of 0 bases from V and 9 bases from J, the junction contained 11 bases not matched to a gene. Looked up from germline, CDR1 is SGDLS and CDR2 is YYNGEE. The CDR3 loop reads CASSVAALTSGRATEQFF. The CDR3 DNA follows: TGTGCCAGCAGCGTAGCTGCCCTGACTAGCGGGAGGGCCACTGAGCAGTTCTTC.

This clonotype showed up many times. V gene TRBV10-2 combines with J gene TRBJ1-1; D possibly corresponds to TRBD1 (5 bases). Looked up from germline, CDR1 is WSHSY and CDR2 is SAAADI. There are 14 residues in the CDR3. V lost 8 bases and J lost 3, with 16 bases in between. The CDR3 here is CASGETRGDTEAFF. The CDR3 nucleotides are TGCGCCAGCGGAGAAACAAGGGGTGACACTGAAGCTTTCTTT.